One and the same sample provided the 21 T cell receptor beta chains below, sequenced in a study of radiotherapy plus CTLA-4 blockade in lung cancer. The data were produced by immunoSEQ multiplex PCR, yet TCRdb's version contains in-frame clones alone and is incomplete. The table lists about 85,000 clones, roughly 86% of them singletons. Here the sequenced sample was peripheral blood, taken from a patient treated with radiotherapy plus ipilimumab. All receptors derive from a human donor with non-small cell lung cancer who had a partial response to radiotherapy plus ipilimumab.

The J gene is TRBJ1-3, the V gene TRBV28; D is undetermined. V was pared by 8 bases and J by 2 bases, with 13 bases between. The CDR3 runs to 14 residues. Germline-derived CDR1 and CDR2 are MDHEN and SYDVKM. The CDR3 DNA reads TGTGCCAGCCTGACGGGAGGACCTGGAAACACCATATATTTT. This sequence encodes CASLTGGPGNTIYF.

This clone occurred a few times. The chain recombines TRBV25-1 with TRBJ2-5; 14 nucleotides agree with TRBD2. Germline CDR1 MGHDK, CDR2 SYGVNS. This CDR3 is 15 amino acids long. After removal of 6 bases from V and 3 bases from J, the junction contained 3 bases not matched to a gene. This CDR3 reads CASRGLAGAEETQYF. The CDR3 coding sequence is TGTGCCAGCAGGGGACTAGCGGGAGCTGAAGAGACCCAGTACTTC.

This chain joins TRBV9 and TRBJ2-5, with unresolved D. Per germline, CDR1 SGDLS and CDR2 YYNGEE. V was trimmed by 2 bases and J by 5 bases, leaving 10 bases between them. This CDR3 comprises 13 residues. The CDR3 nucleotides are TGTGCCAGCAGCGTCTCAGGTTGGGAGACCCAGTACTTC. Its protein product is CASSVSGWETQYF.

The chain is built from TRBV7-8 and TRBJ1-5; D unresolved. This CDR3 contains 14 residues. Germline CDR1 SGHVS, CDR2 FQNEAQ. Trimming cost V 5 bases and J 4 bases, with 12 bases left between them. The CDR3 reads CASSTTELNQPQHF. The CDR3 DNA is TGTGCCAGCAGCACAACAGAGCTTAATCAGCCCCAGCATTTT.

The CDR3 loop reads CASSQAPGGETQYF. The CDR3 DNA reads as TGTGCCAGCTCACAAGCACCGGGGGGAGAGACCCAGTACTTC. V is TRBV18 and J is TRBJ2-5, with 7 bases identical to TRBD2. Germline lookup yields CDR1 KGHSH and CDR2 LQKENI. This CDR3 is 14 amino acids long. Trimming removed 4 bases from V and 4 bases from J; junction bases left unmatched: 6.

This clone was seen a handful of times. The chain carries TRBV7-9 and TRBJ1-4; D not certain. CDR1 is SEHNR and CDR2 is FQNEAQ in the germline V gene (reference sequence). V lost 0 bases to trimming and J lost 2 bases, with 4 bases between them. The CDR3 extends over 14 amino acids. The CDR3 DNA reads as TGTGCCAGCAGCTTAGCCGGGACTAATGAAAAACTGTTTTTT. Translation: CASSLAGTNEKLFF.

J is TRBJ2-3 and V is TRBV6-1, with 7 bases fitting TRBD2. This CDR3 has 19 residues. V trimming: 0 bases; J trimming: 1 base; junction bases outside the gene matches: 13. In germline, CDR1 is MNHNS, CDR2 SASEGT. CDR3 in amino acids: CASSEATGGWVSGTDTQYF. The CDR3 bases are TGTGCCAGCAGTGAAGCAACGGGAGGCTGGGTTAGTGGCACAGATACGCAGTATTTT.

The V call is TRBV4-2, the J call TRBJ1-6; 8 bases map to TRBD1. The J segment lost 0 bases and the V segment lost 5 bases, leaving 12 bases of the junction unmatched. CDR3 length: 19 residues. Germline V gene lookup returns CDR1 LGHNA and CDR2 YNFKEQ. Written as DNA, the CDR3 is TGTGCCAGCAGCGGGGGAGGGACAGGCGTAAGCTCCTATAATTCACCCCTCCACTTT. It is translated as CASSGGGTGVSSYNSPLHF.

The V and J genes are TRBV10-2 and TRBJ2-3; D gene uncertain. Germline V gene sequence: CDR1 WSHSY, CDR2 SAAADI. Trimming removed 7 bases at V and 2 bases at J, with 13 bases between. The length of the CDR3 is 14 residues. The CDR3 DNA sequence: TGCGCCAGCACCCTCCGGGTCTCCACAGATACGCAGTATTTT. Translated, it gives CASTLRVSTDTQYF.

This rearrangement joins TRBV7-2 to TRBJ2-1; 12 bases are shared with TRBD2. After removal of 5 bases from V and 7 bases from J, the junction contained 6 bases not matched to a gene. This CDR3 comprises 15 residues. CDR1 is SGHTA, CDR2 FQGNSA, per germline. The CDR3 DNA sequence: TGTGCCAGCAGCCAGACTAGCGGGAGAGGGAATGAGCAGTTCTTC. Amino acids: CASSQTSGRGNEQFF.

The chain recombines TRBV28 with TRBJ2-7; possible D gene TRBD2, 5 bases. The CDR3 contains 14 residues. Germline V gene sequence: CDR1 MDHEN, CDR2 SYDVKM. V lost 2 bases and J 3 bases, leaving 11 bases between the germline ends. In DNA, the CDR3 is TGTGCCAGCAGTTTACCTAGTGGAGGCTACGAGCAGTACTTC. It codes for CASSLPSGGYEQYF.

This chain links TRBV19 with TRBJ1-2, with D possibly matching TRBD1 (5 bases). Trimming stripped 3 bases from V and 2 bases from J, with 10 bases between. The germline CDR1 and CDR2 sequences are LNHDA and SQIVND (reference sequence). This CDR3 comprises 14 residues. CDR3 coding DNA: TGTGCCAGTAGTATCTCCAGGGCCAACTATGGCTACACCTTC. Amino acid sequence: CASSISRANYGYTF.

This chain uses TRBV6-1 with TRBJ1-3; D is perhaps TRBD1 (5 bases). The V end lost 9 bases, the J end lost 1 base, and 13 bases lay between the germline ends. This CDR3 comprises 14 residues. CDR1 and CDR2 (germline): MNHNS, SASEGT. The CDR3 region is CASDPGGSGNTIYF. CDR3 bases: TGTGCCAGTGACCCCGGGGGTTCTGGAAACACCATATATTTT.

V usage is TRBV19 and J usage is TRBJ2-1; TRBD2 matches at 15 bases. CDR1 is LNHDA, CDR2 SQIVND, per germline (reference sequence). The J segment lost 7 bases and the V segment lost 3 bases, leaving 4 bases of the junction unmatched. This CDR3 region has 16 residues. The CDR3 nucleotides read TGTGCCAGTAGTATGGGACTAGCGGGAGGTGGGAATGAGCAGTTCTTC. It translates to CASSMGLAGGGNEQFF.

The chain recombines TRBV4-3 with TRBJ2-1; possible D gene TRBD2, 6 bases. CDR1 LGHNA and CDR2 YSLEER come from the germline V gene. Trimming shortened V by 4 bases and J by 7 bases, and 17 bases separated the two germline ends. The CDR3 length is 15 residues. CDR3 sequence reads: CASSPREARGNEQFF. In nucleotides, the CDR3 is TGCGCCAGCAGCCCCCGTGAAGCGCGGGGAAATGAGCAGTTCTTC.

Comment on this clone: The same CDR3 also results from other DNA sequences found in this sample. The V and J genes are TRBV2 and TRBJ1-3, with 7 bases that match TRBD1. Germline V lookup: CDR1 SNHLY, CDR2 FYNNEI. Unmatched junction bases numbered 4, after V lost 5 bases and J lost 3 bases. The CDR3 contains 14 residues. Here the CDR3 DNA reads TGTGCCAGCAGTCGCACAGGGGTTGGAAACACCATATATTTT. It specifies CASSRTGVGNTIYF.

The chain links TRBV4-3 to TRBJ2-1, with TRBD2 identical over 8 bases. Germline V CDR1 and CDR2: LGHNA, YSLEER. This CDR3 comprises 16 residues. V lost 0 bases and J lost 2; bases outside the gene matches: 3. Here the CDR3 DNA reads TGCGCCAGCAGCCAAGAAGGTAGCGGGGCCTACAATGAGCAGTTCTTC. As protein: CASSQEGSGAYNEQFF.

V usage is TRBV18 and J usage is TRBJ2-1, with unresolved D. Trimming pared 1 base from V and 2 bases from J, leaving 9 bases between. Germline loops: CDR1 KGHSH, CDR2 LQKENI. This CDR3 has 15 amino acids. The CDR3 sequence: CASSPQGGTYNEQFF. CDR3 DNA sequence: TGTGCCAGCTCACCACAAGGCGGTACCTACAATGAGCAGTTCTTC.

V is TRBV6-5 and J is TRBJ1-5; TRBD1 aligns across 8 bases. Germline CDR1 and CDR2: MNHEY and SVGAGI. V trimming: 8 bases; J trimming: 5 bases; junction bases outside the gene matches: 5. CDR3 length: 13 amino acids. The chain's CDR3 is CASRTGGDQPQHF. The DNA for the CDR3 is TGTGCCAGCCGAACAGGGGGGGATCAGCCCCAGCATTTT.

The gene calls are TRBV4-1 and TRBJ2-5; D perhaps matches TRBD2 (5 bases). V shed 4 bases and J shed 4 bases, with 13 bases lying between them. This CDR3 contains 14 residues. The V gene's germline CDR1 is MGHRA and CDR2 YSYEKL. The CDR3 DNA sequence: TGCGCCAGCAGCCCCCATGGAGGAGGAGAGACCCAGTACTTC. It codes for CASSPHGGGETQYF.

V is TRBV7-2 and J is TRBJ2-3; D is ambiguous. Germline values: CDR1 SGHTA, CDR2 FQGNSA. Trimming took off 1 base at V and 7 bases at J, with 6 bases between the two ends. There are 12 residues in the CDR3. The DNA of the CDR3 is TGTGCCAGCAGCTTAGTCGGGTATACGCAGTATTTT. Translating gives CASSLVGYTQYF.